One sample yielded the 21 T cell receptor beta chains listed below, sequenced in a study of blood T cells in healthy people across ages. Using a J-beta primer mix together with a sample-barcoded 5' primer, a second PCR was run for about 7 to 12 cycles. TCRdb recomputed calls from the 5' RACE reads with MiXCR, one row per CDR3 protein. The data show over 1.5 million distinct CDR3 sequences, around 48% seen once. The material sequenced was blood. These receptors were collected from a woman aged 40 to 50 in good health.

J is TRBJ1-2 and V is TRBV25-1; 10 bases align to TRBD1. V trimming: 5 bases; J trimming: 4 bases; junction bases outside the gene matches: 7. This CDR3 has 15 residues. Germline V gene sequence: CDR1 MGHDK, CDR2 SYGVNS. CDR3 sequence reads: CASSSTRDRGYGYTF. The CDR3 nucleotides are TGTGCCAGCAGTTCAACACGGGACAGGGGCTATGGCTACACCTTC.

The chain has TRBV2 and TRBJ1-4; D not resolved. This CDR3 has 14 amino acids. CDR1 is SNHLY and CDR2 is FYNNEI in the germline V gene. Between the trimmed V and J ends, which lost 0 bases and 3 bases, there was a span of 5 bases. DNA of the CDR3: TGTGCCAGCAGTGAAGCAGGGCCTAATGAAAAACTGTTTTTT. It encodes CASSEAGPNEKLFF.

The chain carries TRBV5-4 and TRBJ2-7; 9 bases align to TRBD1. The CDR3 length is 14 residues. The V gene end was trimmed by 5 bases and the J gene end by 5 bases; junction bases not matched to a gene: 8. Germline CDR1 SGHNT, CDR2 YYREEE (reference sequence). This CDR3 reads CASRLQGASNEQYF. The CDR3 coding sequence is TGTGCCAGCAGGCTACAGGGGGCGAGCAACGAGCAGTACTTC.

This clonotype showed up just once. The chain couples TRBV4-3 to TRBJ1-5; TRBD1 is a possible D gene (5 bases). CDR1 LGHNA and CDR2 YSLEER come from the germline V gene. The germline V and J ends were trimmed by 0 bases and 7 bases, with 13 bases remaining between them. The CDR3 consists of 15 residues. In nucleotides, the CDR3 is TGCGCCAGCAGCCAAGAACCGGGGGTGAACCAGCCCCAGCATTTT. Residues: CASSQEPGVNQPQHF.

The CDR3 spells CASTRNRGGSYGYTF. CDR3 DNA sequence: TGTGCCAGCACCCGAAACCGGGGCGGGAGCTATGGCTACACCTTC. The V and J genes are TRBV6-5 and TRBJ1-2; tentatively, D is TRBD1 (5 bases). CDR3 size: 15 residues. The V gene lost 7 bases and the J gene lost 4 bases, with 19 bases spanning the gap. Per the germline V gene, CDR1 is MNHEY and CDR2 is SVGAGI.

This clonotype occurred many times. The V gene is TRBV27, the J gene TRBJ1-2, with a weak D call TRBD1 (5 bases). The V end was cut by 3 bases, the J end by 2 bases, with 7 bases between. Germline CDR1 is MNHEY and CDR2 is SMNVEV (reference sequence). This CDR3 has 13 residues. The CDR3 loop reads CASSFRGNYGYTF. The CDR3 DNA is TGTGCCAGCAGTTTTCGGGGGAACTATGGCTACACCTTC.

This CDR3 is CASSPPGQGVGTQYF. The CDR3 DNA reads as TGTGCCAGCAGCCCTCCGGGACAGGGGGTCGGTACCCAGTACTTC. The chain links TRBV7-9 to TRBJ2-5; 11 bases fit TRBD1. The V segment lost 5 bases and the J segment 8 bases; nucleotides outside the gene matches: 10. The CDR3 sequence is 15 residues long. The germline gives CDR1 SEHNR, CDR2 FQNEAQ (reference sequence).

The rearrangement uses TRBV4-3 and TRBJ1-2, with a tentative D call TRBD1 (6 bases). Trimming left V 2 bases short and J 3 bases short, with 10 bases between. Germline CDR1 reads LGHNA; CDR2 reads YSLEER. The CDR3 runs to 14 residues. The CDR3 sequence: CASSQQDRDYGYTF. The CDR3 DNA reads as TGCGCCAGCAGCCAACAGGACAGAGACTATGGCTACACCTTC.

The CDR3 region is CSARRLEEQYF. The CDR3 coding sequence is TGCAGTGCTCGGAGACTAGAGGAGCAGTACTTC. The rearrangement uses TRBV20-1 and TRBJ2-7, with D perhaps TRBD2 (6 bases). The V and J ends lost 5 bases and 7 bases respectively, with 12 bases between them. The CDR3 is 11 amino acids. CDR1 and CDR2 (germline): DFQATT, SNEGSKA (reference sequence).

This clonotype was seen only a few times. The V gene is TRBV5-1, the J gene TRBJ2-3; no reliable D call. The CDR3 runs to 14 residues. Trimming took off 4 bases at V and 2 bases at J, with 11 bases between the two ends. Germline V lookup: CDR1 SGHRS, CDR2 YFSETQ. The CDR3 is CASSALTTTDTQYF. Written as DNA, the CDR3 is TGCGCCAGCAGCGCACTAACAACCACAGATACGCAGTATTTT.

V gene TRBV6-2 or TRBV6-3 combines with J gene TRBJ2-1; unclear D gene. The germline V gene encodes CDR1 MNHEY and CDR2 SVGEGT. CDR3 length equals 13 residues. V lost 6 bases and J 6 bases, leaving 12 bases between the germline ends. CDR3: CASSLNVPNEQFF. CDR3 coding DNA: TGTGCCAGCAGCCTGAACGTCCCCAATGAGCAGTTCTTC.

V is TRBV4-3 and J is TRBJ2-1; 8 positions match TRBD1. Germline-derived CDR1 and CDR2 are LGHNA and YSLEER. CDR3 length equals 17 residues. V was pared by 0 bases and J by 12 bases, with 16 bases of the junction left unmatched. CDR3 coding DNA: TGCGCCAGCAGCCAAGATCTCTCCGGACAGGGAACAATGAGGCAGTTCTTC. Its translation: CASSQDLSGQGTMRQFF.

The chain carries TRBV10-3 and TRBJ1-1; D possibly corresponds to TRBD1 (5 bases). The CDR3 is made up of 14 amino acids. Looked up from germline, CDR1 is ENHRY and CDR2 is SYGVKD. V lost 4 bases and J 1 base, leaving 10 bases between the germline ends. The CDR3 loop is CAISGRDRNTEAFF. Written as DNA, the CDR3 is TGTGCCATCAGTGGGAGGGACCGGAACACTGAAGCTTTCTTT.

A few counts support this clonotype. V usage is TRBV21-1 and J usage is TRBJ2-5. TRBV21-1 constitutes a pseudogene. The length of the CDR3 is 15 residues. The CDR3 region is CASSKALSEEETQYF. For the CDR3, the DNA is TGTGCCAGCAGCAAAGCGCTTTCGGAAGAAGAGACCCAGTACTTC.

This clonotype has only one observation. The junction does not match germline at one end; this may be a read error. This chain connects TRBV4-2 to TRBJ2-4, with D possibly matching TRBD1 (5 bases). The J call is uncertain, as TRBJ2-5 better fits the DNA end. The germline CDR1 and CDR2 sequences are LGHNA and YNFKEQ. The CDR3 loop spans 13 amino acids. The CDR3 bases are TGTGTCAGCAGCCCAGAAGGGGTAGAGACCCAGTACTTC. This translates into CVSSPEGVETQYF.

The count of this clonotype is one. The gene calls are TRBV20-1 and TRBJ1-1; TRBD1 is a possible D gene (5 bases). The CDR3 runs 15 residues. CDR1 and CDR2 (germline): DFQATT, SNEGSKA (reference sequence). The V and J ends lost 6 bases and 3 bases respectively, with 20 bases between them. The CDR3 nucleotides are TGCAGTGCGCCCGGCACTCTAGGGGAGTACACTGAAGCTTTCTTT. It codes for CSAPGTLGEYTEAFF.

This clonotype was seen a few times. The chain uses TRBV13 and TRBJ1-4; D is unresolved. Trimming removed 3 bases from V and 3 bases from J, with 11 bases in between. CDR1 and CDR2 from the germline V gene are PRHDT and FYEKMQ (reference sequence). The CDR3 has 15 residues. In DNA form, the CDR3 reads TGTGCCAGCAGCTTCGGGCTTGCCCCTAATGAAAAACTGTTTTTT. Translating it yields CASSFGLAPNEKLFF.

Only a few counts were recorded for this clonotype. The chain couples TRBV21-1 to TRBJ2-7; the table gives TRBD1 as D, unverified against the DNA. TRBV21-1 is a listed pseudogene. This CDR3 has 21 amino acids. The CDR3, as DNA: TGTGCCAGCAGCAAAGTAGTGGATGAGGAGGGGGCGACCAACCGGGCCTACGAGCAGTACTTC. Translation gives CASSKVVDEEGATNRAYEQYF.

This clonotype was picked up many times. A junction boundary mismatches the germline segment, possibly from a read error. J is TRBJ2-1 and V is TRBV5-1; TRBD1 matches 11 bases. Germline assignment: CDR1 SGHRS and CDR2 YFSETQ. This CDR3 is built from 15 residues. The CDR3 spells CASRSGTGGYNEQFF. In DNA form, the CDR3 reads TGTGCCAGCAGGTCCGGGACAGGGGGCTACAATGAGCAGTTCTTC.

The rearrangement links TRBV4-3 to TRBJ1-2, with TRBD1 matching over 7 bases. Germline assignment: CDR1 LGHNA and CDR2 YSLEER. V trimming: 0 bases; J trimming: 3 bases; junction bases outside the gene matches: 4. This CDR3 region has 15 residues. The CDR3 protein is CASSQEQGYYYGYTF. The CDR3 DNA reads TGCGCCAGCAGCCAAGAACAGGGGTACTACTATGGCTACACCTTC.

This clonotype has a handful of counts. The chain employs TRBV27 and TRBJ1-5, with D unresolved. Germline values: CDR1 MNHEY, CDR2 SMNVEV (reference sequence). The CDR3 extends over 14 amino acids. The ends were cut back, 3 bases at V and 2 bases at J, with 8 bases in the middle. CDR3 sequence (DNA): TGTGCCAGCAGTTTTGAAGGGCGCAATCAGCCCCAGCATTTT. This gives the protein CASSFEGRNQPQHF.